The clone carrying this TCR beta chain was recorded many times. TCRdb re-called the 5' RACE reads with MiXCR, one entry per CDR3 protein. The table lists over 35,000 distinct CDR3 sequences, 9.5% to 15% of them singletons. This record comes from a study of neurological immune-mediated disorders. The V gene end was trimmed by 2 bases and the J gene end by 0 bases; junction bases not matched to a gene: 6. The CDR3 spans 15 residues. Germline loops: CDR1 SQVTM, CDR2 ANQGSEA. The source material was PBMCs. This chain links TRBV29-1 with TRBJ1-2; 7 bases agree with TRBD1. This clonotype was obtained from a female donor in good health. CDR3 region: CSVEYNRGANYGYTF. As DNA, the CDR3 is TGCAGCGTTGAATACAACAGGGGAGCTAACTATGGCTACACCTTC. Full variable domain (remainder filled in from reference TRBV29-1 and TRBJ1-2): SAVISQKPSRDICQRGTSLTIQCQVDSQVTMMFWYRQQPGQSLTLIATANQGSEATYESGFVIDKFPISRPNLTFSTLTVSNMSPEDSSIYLCSVEYNRGANYGYTFGSGTRLTVV.